Each of the 15 T cell receptor beta chains below was sequenced from the same sample in a study of beta chain features in type 1 diabetes. What was sequenced were expressed TCRB transcripts, since all of the isolated RNA had been reverse transcribed. The assay was immunoSEQ multiplex PCR, and TCRdb's table has in-frame clones only and misses some. The sample holds 300,000 to 350,000 clones; 7% to 10% are singletons and the top ten take approximately 1%. Their specific antigens are unknown. Study-wide findings and caveats: A moderate, significant TCRB CDR3 shortening appeared in type 1 diabetes across four CD4+ subsets.

The sequenced material came from central memory CD4+ T cells from blood. The receptors stem from a man aged 25-45 years with type 1 diabetes.

In this sample, this clone turned up a few times. V usage is TRBV5-1 and J usage is TRBJ2-1; the match to TRBD1 covers 8 bases. In germline, CDR1 is SGHRS, CDR2 YFSETQ. The length of the CDR3 is 15 residues. Trimming cost V 4 bases and J 9 bases; bases outside gene matches: 12. DNA for the CDR3: TGCGCCAGCAGCCTCCGTGGACAGGGAAGGGTTGAGCAGTTCTTC. Protein sequence: CASSLRGQGRVEQFF.

This clone was counted ten times or more. V and J are TRBV5-6 and TRBJ2-5; maybe TRBD1 (5 bases). Germline CDR1 SGHDT, CDR2 YYEEEE. This CDR3 is built from 15 residues. Trimming cost V 0 bases and J 5 bases, with 14 bases left between them. The CDR3 protein is CASSLEGARRETQYF. CDR3 in DNA: TGTGCCAGCAGCTTGGAAGGGGCCAGGCGGGAGACCCAGTACTTC. The full variable domain, rest sourced from reference TRBV5-6 and TRBJ2-5, is DAGVTQSPTHLIKTRGQQVTLRCSPKSGHDTVSWYQQALGQGPQFIFQYYEEEERQRGNFPDRFSGHQFPNYSSELNVNALLLGDSALYLCASSLEGARRETQYFGPGTRLLVL.

This clone was counted only a few times. The chain links TRBV4-1 to TRBJ2-5; a weak D match, TRBD2 (5 bases). Per germline, CDR1 MGHRA and CDR2 YSYEKL. Trimming stripped 0 bases from V and 7 bases from J, with 15 bases between. This CDR3 region has 15 residues. CDR3 in amino acids: CASSQDLAGAVTQYF. CDR3 bases: TGCGCCAGCAGCCAAGATTTGGCGGGCGCCGTGACCCAGTACTTC.

J is TRBJ2-1 and V is TRBV7-2; the D call may be TRBD1 or TRBD2 (5 bases each). The CDR3 totals 15 residues. Trimming pared 3 bases from V and 8 bases from J, leaving 17 bases between. The V gene's germline CDR1 is SGHTA and CDR2 FQGNSA. CDR3 DNA sequence: TGTGCCAGCAGCTTCGGGACCTACGCTGTGGATGAGCAGTTCTTC. Translating it yields CASSFGTYAVDEQFF.

The gene calls are TRBV27 and TRBJ2-2; 9 bases align to TRBD1. Germline CDR1 and CDR2: MNHEY and SMNVEV (reference sequence). The CDR3 length is 16 residues. Trimming at V came to 3 bases and at J to 3 bases, leaving 5 bases not matched to a gene. The DNA for the CDR3 is TGTGCCAGCAGTTTCTCTGGGGACAGGGACACCGGGGAGCTGTTTTTT. Its protein product is CASSFSGDRDTGELFF.

This rearrangement joins TRBV28 to TRBJ1-6; no clear D gene. The CDR3 extends over 14 amino acids. V was pared by 6 bases and J by 0 bases, with 6 bases between. Germline assignment: CDR1 MDHEN and CDR2 SYDVKM. CDR3 protein: CASRPSSYNSPLHF. In nucleotides, the CDR3 is TGTGCCAGCAGGCCGAGCTCCTATAATTCACCCCTCCACTTT.

This clone has a count of ten or more. V usage is TRBV14 and J usage is TRBJ2-3; 9 bases are shared with TRBD2. This CDR3 spans 15 amino acids. The germline V gene encodes CDR1 SGHDN and CDR2 FVKESK. Trimming at V came to 4 bases and at J to 6 bases, leaving 8 bases not matched to a gene. The CDR3 DNA is TGTGCCAGCAGCCTCCTAGCGGGACTGGGTGATACGCAGTATTTT. Its protein is CASSLLAGLGDTQYF.

This clone was found a few times. This chain connects TRBV27 to TRBJ1-6; TRBD1 matches at 7 bases. The V gene's germline CDR1 is MNHEY and CDR2 SMNVEV (reference sequence). CDR3 length: 15 residues. The ends lost 3 bases at V and 9 bases at J; junction bases unmatched: 8. Here the CDR3 DNA reads TGTGCCAGCAGTTTGGGGACAGTTGGTGGTTCACCCCTCCACTTT. It yields the protein CASSLGTVGGSPLHF.

The chain uses TRBV11-2 and TRBJ2-7, with D possibly matching TRBD1 (5 bases). CDR1 and CDR2 from the germline V gene are SGHAT and FQNNGV. V was clipped by 5 bases and J by 8 bases, with 19 bases between them. The CDR3 spans 14 residues. CDR3 region: CASSGQGAPHKQYF. The CDR3, as DNA: TGTGCCAGCAGCGGTCAAGGGGCCCCCCACAAGCAGTACTTC. The complete variable domain, with remaining parts taken from reference TRBV11-2 and TRBJ2-7, reads EAGVAQSPRYKIIEKRQSVAFWCNPISGHATLYWYQQILGQGPKLLIQFQNNGVVDDSQLPKDRFSAERLKGVDSTLKIQPAKLEDSAVYLCASSGQGAPHKQYFGPGTRLTVT.

This clone was found many times. The V and J genes are TRBV7-2 and TRBJ2-5; 13 bases fit TRBD2. The CDR3 covers 18 residues. Germline CDR1 SGHTA, CDR2 FQGNSA. Losses at the gene ends were 5 bases for V and 5 bases for J; bases not matched to a gene: 14. The CDR3 nucleotides are TGTGCCAGCAGCCTCGGACTAGCGGGGGCCAGGCTTTTGGAGACCCAGTACTTC. Translated, it gives CASSLGLAGARLLETQYF.

In its sample, this clone was seen once. The gene calls are TRBV5-1 and TRBJ2-5; 7 bases map to TRBD1. Germline V gene lookup returns CDR1 SGHRS and CDR2 YFSETQ. Trimming at V came to 0 bases and at J to 4 bases, leaving 15 bases not matched to a gene. This CDR3 is built from 18 residues. This CDR3 is CASSLAGTAIYGGETQYF. CDR3 coding DNA: TGCGCCAGCAGCTTGGCCGGGACAGCCATCTATGGGGGAGAGACCCAGTACTTC.

The chain has TRBV18 and TRBJ2-7; TRBD2 aligns across 7 bases. Germline CDR1 reads KGHSH; CDR2 reads LQKENI. Trimming took 6 bases from V and 5 from J; bases not matched to a gene: 10. The CDR3 totals 14 residues. DNA of the CDR3: TGTGCCAGCTCCCTTTCCCTGAGCGGGGACGAGCAGTACTTC. Its translation is CASSLSLSGDEQYF.

The chain joins TRBV5-1 to TRBJ1-3; D is undetermined. Trimming removed 0 bases from V and 0 bases from J, with 13 bases in between. The germline CDR1 and CDR2 sequences are SGHRS and YFSETQ. The CDR3 consists of 17 residues. CDR3 residues: CASSLDSGYSSGNTIYF. Written as DNA, the CDR3 is TGCGCCAGCAGCTTGGATTCGGGCTACTCCTCTGGAAACACCATATATTTT.

This clone was found a few times. The CDR3 here is CASSEILNSNQPQHF. For the CDR3, the DNA is TGTGCCAGCAGTGAAATCTTGAATAGCAATCAGCCCCAGCATTTT. The chain links TRBV6-1 to TRBJ1-5; D call uncertain. The CDR3 sequence is 15 residues long. Germline lookup yields CDR1 MNHNS and CDR2 SASEGT. Trimming removed 2 bases from V and 0 bases from J, with 8 bases in between.

This clone was observed a handful of times. This sequence joins TRBV4-3 and TRBJ1-6, with D perhaps matching TRBD1 (6 bases). The CDR3 covers 15 residues. V lost 0 bases, J lost 7 bases, and 10 bases lay in between. Per germline, CDR1 LGHNA and CDR2 YSLEER. The CDR3 DNA is TGCGCCAGCAGCCAAGAAATCAGGGGAAATTCACCCCTCCACTTT. Protein product: CASSQEIRGNSPLHF.